Shown below are 10 T cell receptor beta chains from a single sample sequenced in a study of blood T cell repertoires in COVID-19. Only in-frame clones appear in the TCRdb table, and some are missing; sequencing was by immunoSEQ multiplex PCR. Counted here are a few hundred thousand clones, approximately 88% occurring once; the ten biggest clones make up 5% to 6.5%. The sequencing sample was made of peripheral blood. These receptors were obtained from a woman aged 25-40 years with COVID-19, enrolled during active disease.

The chain joins TRBV5-1 to TRBJ2-1, with 7 bases identical to TRBD2. The CDR3 consists of 15 residues. V shed 5 bases and J 1 base; nucleotides not matched to a gene: 6. Germline CDR1 is SGHRS and CDR2 is YFSETQ. The chain's CDR3 is CASRDGTTSYNEQFF. The CDR3 DNA sequence: TGCGCCAGCAGGGATGGGACTACTTCCTACAATGAGCAGTTCTTC.

This clone was observed a handful of times. This chain connects TRBV4-3 to TRBJ2-6, with 8 bases that match TRBD1. Germline trimming cut 5 bases from V and 2 bases from J; bases unmatched to any gene: 5. This CDR3 spans 16 amino acids. CDR1 and CDR2 from the germline V gene are LGHNA and YSLEER. The CDR3 region is CASSTRTGTGANVLTF. For the CDR3, the DNA is TGCGCCAGCAGCACCCGGACAGGGACTGGGGCCAACGTCCTGACTTTC.

In this sample, this clone turned up once. The chain combines TRBV27 with TRBJ1-3, with D unresolved. CDR1 and CDR2 from the germline V gene are MNHEY and SMNVEV (reference sequence). V shed 0 bases and J shed 0 bases, with 12 bases lying between them. The CDR3 contains 17 residues. The CDR3 DNA sequence: TGTGCCAGCAGTTTATCTCCTTCTTCGAGCTCTGGAAACACCATATATTTT. This sequence encodes CASSLSPSSSSGNTIYF.

V and J are TRBV10-3 and TRBJ2-5; the match to TRBD2 covers 9 bases. After removal of 4 bases from V and 1 base from J, the junction contained 4 bases not matched to a gene. This CDR3 is 15 amino acids long. Germline V gives CDR1 ENHRY, CDR2 SYGVKD. CDR3 residues: CAISAATSGQETQYF. DNA for the CDR3: TGTGCCATCAGTGCTGCGACTAGCGGCCAAGAGACCCAGTACTTC.

The V and J genes are TRBV2 and TRBJ2-1; TRBD2 agrees at 11 bases. The CDR3 runs to 14 residues. Trimming cost V 6 bases and J 7 bases; bases outside gene matches: 5. CDR1 and CDR2 from the germline V gene are SNHLY and FYNNEI. This CDR3 reads CASRTSGVMNEQFF. CDR3 bases: TGTGCCAGCAGGACTAGCGGGGTTATGAATGAGCAGTTCTTC.

This chain links TRBV11-3 with TRBJ2-7; possible D gene TRBD2, 6 bases. The CDR3 extends over 14 amino acids. V was cut by 5 bases and J by 0 bases, with 11 bases left in between. Germline V gene data show CDR1 as SGHNT and CDR2 as YENEEA. The CDR3 sequence is CASSPGGLSYEQYV. In DNA form, the CDR3 reads TGTGCCAGCAGCCCCGGGGGACTCTCCTACGAGCAGTACGTC.

The rearrangement uses TRBV18 and TRBJ2-3; 7 bases fit TRBD2. CDR1 and CDR2 (germline): KGHSH, LQKENI. V shed 1 base, J shed 1 base, and the junction held 5 bases outside the gene matches. This CDR3 contains 16 residues. The DNA of the CDR3 is TGTGCCAGCTCACCACTAGGTGGGGGGGGCACAGATACGCAGTATTTT. Translating it yields CASSPLGGGGTDTQYF.

The genes are TRBV6-5 and TRBJ2-7, with D perhaps TRBD1 (6 bases). This CDR3 has 13 residues. With 8 bases removed from V and 3 bases from J, the gap between germline ends came to 14 bases. Germline-derived CDR1 and CDR2 are MNHEY and SVGAGI. In nucleotides, the CDR3 is TGTGCCAGCCTCGTCAGAGGGGGCTACGAGCAGTACTTC. Protein: CASLVRGGYEQYF.

This chain links TRBV6-2 or TRBV6-3 with TRBJ1-4, with 7 bases identical to TRBD1. V dropped 4 bases and J dropped 6; count of bases not matched to a gene: 2. Per the germline V gene, CDR1 is MNHEY and CDR2 is SVGEGT. The CDR3 is 13 amino acids. The DNA of the CDR3 is TGTGCCAGCAGTTGGCAGGGGGATGAAAAACTGTTTTTT. Its translation: CASSWQGDEKLFF.

The CDR3 DNA reads TGTGCCATCAGTGAGGGACAGCCCGAGGCCCAGTACTTC. It specifies CAISEGQPEAQYF. This chain uses TRBV10-3 with TRBJ2-5; D is perhaps TRBD1 (6 bases). Germline-derived CDR1 and CDR2 are ENHRY and SYGVKD. The CDR3 runs 13 residues. V was trimmed by 2 bases and J by 9 bases, leaving 13 bases between them.